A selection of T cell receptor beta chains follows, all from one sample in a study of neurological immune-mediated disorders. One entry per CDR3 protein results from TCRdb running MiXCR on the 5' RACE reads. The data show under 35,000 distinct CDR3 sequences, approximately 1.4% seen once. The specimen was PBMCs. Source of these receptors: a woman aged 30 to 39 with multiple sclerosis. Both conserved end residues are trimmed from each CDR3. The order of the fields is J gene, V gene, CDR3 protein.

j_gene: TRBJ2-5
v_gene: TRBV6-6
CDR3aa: ASSYTETQY

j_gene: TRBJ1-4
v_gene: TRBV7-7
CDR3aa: ASSQDRGSEKLF

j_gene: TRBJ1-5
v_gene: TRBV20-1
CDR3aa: SARAEQGSNQPQH

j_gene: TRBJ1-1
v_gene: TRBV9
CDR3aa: ASSVDGLEAF

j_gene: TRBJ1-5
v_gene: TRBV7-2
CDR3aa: ASSLEFGEGNQPQH

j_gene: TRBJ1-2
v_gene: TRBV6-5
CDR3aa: ASSYSTGGDYGYT

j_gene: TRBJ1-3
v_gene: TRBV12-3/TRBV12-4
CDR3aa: ASSLGTGGNTIY

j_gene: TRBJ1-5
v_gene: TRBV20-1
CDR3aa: STDRGNQPQH

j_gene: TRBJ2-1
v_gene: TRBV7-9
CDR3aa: ASSLGESGHNEQF

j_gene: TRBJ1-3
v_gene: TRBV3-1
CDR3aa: ASSPRIGNTIY

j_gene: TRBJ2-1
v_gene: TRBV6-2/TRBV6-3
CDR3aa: ASRQTGGAGNEQF